This is a list of T cell receptor beta chains from one sample in a study of blood T cell repertoires in COVID-19. Repertoires were generated with immunoSEQ multiplex PCR, while TCRdb's copy carries only in-frame clones and drops some. Of approximately 94,000 clones in the sample, almost 90% were seen once. Sequences were obtained from peripheral blood. These receptors originate from a woman in her 70s with acute or convalescent COVID-19. CDR3s include the opening cysteine and the closing phenylalanine or tryptophan. The order of the fields is D gene, V gene, clone size, J gene, CDR3 protein, CDR3 DNA. D genes are given only for firm matches. The listing skips clone size in some rows; elsewhere it reads once, few, many or a size class.

TRBD1	TRBV9	NA	TRBJ1-4	CASSVAPLQRGGEKLFF	TGTGCCAGCAGCGTAGCCCCGTTGCAACGAGGGGGCGAAAAACTGTTTTTT
TRBD1	TRBV7-9	NA	TRBJ1-2	CASSSRQGPNYGYTF	TGTGCCAGCAGCTCACGACAGGGACCGAACTATGGCTACACCTTC
TRBD1	TRBV5-1	NA	TRBJ2-7	CASSWSGTDYEQYF	TGCGCCAGCAGCTGGTCCGGGACAGACTACGAGCAGTACTTC
TRBD2	TRBV5-4	NA	TRBJ2-2	CASSLGAGGQLAGELFF	TGTGCCAGCAGCTTAGGAGCGGGGGGGCAGTTGGCCGGGGAGCTGTTTTTT
TRBD2	TRBV3-1/TRBV3-2	NA	TRBJ2-2	CASRNRGTSRPPGVSGELFF	TGTGCCAGCAGAAATAGGGGGACTAGCCGACCCCCCGGGGTTTCCGGGGAGCTGTTTTTT
NA	TRBV5-1	NA	TRBJ2-1	CASSETSTGTRSLGEQFF	TGCGCCAGCAGCGAAACATCGACAGGGACTAGGTCGCTCGGTGAGCAGTTCTTC
NA	TRBV27	few	TRBJ1-1	CASSLRGRAEAFF	TGTGCCAGCAGTTTAAGGGGTAGGGCTGAAGCTTTCTTT
TRBD1	TRBV5-4	few	TRBJ1-6	CASSPRTGGSNSPLHF	TGTGCCAGCAGCCCAAGGACAGGGGGCTCTAATTCACCCCTCCACTTT
NA	TRBV7-3	NA	TRBJ2-3	CASSFGGATDTQYF	TGTGCCAGCAGCTTCGGGGGAGCTACAGATACGCAGTATTTT
NA	TRBV9	few	TRBJ2-3	CASSVGGVWTDTQYF	TGTGCCAGCAGCGTAGGGGGCGTCTGGACAGATACGCAGTATTTT
NA	TRBV7-6	NA	TRBJ2-2	CASSLPEQGNTGELFF	TGTGCCAGCAGCTTACCCGAACAGGGCAACACCGGGGAGCTGTTTTTT
NA	TRBV12-3/TRBV12-4	NA	TRBJ2-1	CASSYHSNEQFF	TGTGCCAGCAGTTACCACAGCAATGAGCAGTTCTTC
NA	TRBV11-2	NA	TRBJ2-7	CASSSVYEQYF	TGTGCCAGCAGCTCGGTCTACGAGCAGTACTTC
NA	TRBV4-1	NA	TRBJ2-2	CASSPLASVAGELFF	TGCGCCAGCAGCCCATTAGCTAGCGTCGCCGGGGAGCTGTTTTTT
NA	TRBV7-9	few	TRBJ2-1	CASSLGGPGLQFF	TGTGCCAGCAGCTTAGGGGGACCGGGACTGCAGTTCTTC
TRBD1	TRBV18	NA	TRBJ2-1	CASSPIRGSYNEQFF	TGTGCCAGCTCACCCATCAGGGGGTCCTACAATGAGCAGTTCTTC
NA	TRBV7-9	NA	TRBJ1-2	CASSLLGREDNYGYTF	TGTGCCAGCAGCTTATTAGGCAGGGAAGATAACTATGGCTACACCTTC
NA	TRBV18	NA	TRBJ2-5	CASSPSLQQETQYF	TGTGCCAGCTCACCTTCGTTACAGCAAGAGACCCAGTACTTC
TRBD1	TRBV7-9	NA	TRBJ1-1	CASSLPGGWTEAFF	TGTGCCAGCAGCTTACCAGGGGGTTGGACTGAAGCTTTCTTT
NA	TRBV6-6	NA	TRBJ1-2	CASSYLQDSTGYTF	TGTGCCAGCAGTTATCTCCAGGACAGCACGGGCTACACCTTC
TRBD1	TRBV7-3	NA	TRBJ2-3	CASSDRVPPDTQYF	TGTGCCAGCAGCGACAGGGTTCCCCCAGATACGCAGTATTTT
TRBD2	TRBV5-1	NA	TRBJ2-5	CASRTGLAGALTQYF	TGCGCCAGCAGAACGGGACTAGCGGGGGCTCTGACCCAGTACTTC
TRBD1	TRBV19	NA	TRBJ2-6	CASRNRDRPSGANVLTF	TGTGCCAGTAGAAACCGGGACAGACCCTCTGGGGCCAACGTCCTGACTTTC
NA	TRBV6-2/TRBV6-3	NA	TRBJ1-6	CASSYTNEGNSPLHF	TGTGCCAGCAGTTACACCAATGAGGGAAATTCACCCCTCCACTTT
NA	TRBV19	once	TRBJ2-4	CASSLAFSQAKNIQYF	TGTGCCAGTAGCCTAGCCTTCTCCCAAGCCAAAAACATTCAGTACTTC
NA	TRBV7-2	NA	TRBJ2-3	CASSSDSGTTDTQYF	TGTGCCAGCAGCTCGGACAGTGGGACGACAGATACGCAGTATTTT
NA	TRBV7-9	NA	TRBJ1-2	CASSLSSWGYTF	TGTGCCAGCAGCTTAAGCTCGTGGGGCTACACCTTC
TRBD2	TRBV3-1/TRBV3-2	NA	TRBJ2-3	CASSRNTLAGVHTQYF	TGTGCCAGCAGCCGCAACACTCTAGCGGGGGTACATACGCAGTATTTT
TRBD1	TRBV27	NA	TRBJ2-7	CASSETGGSYEQYF	TGTGCCAGCAGTGAGACAGGGGGTAGCTACGAGCAGTACTTC
TRBD1	TRBV9	NA	TRBJ2-2	CASSVGGTGTPGELFF	TGTGCCAGCAGCGTAGGAGGGACAGGGACCCCCGGGGAGCTGTTTTTT
TRBD1	TRBV5-1	once	TRBJ2-7	CASSLGQGGHDEQYF	TGCGCCAGCAGCTTGGGTCAAGGGGGCCATGACGAGCAGTACTTC
NA	TRBV28	NA	TRBJ2-2	CASSEQGRTGELFF	TGTGCCAGCAGTGAACAGGGCCGCACCGGGGAGCTGTTTTTT
NA	TRBV9	NA	TRBJ1-4	CASSVEGVATNEKLFF	TGTGCCAGCAGCGTTGAGGGAGTTGCAACTAATGAAAAACTGTTTTTT
NA	TRBV19	few	TRBJ2-1	CASSMGTAGANEQFF	TGTGCCAGTAGTATGGGGACGGCGGGGGCTAATGAGCAGTTCTTC
NA	TRBV18	NA	TRBJ2-5	CASFPGLRETQYF	TGTGCCAGCTTTCCGGGACTGAGGGAGACCCAGTACTTC
TRBD2	TRBV19	NA	TRBJ2-1	CASAPGTSMVYEQFF	TGTGCCAGCGCGCCGGGGACTAGCATGGTCTATGAGCAGTTCTTC
TRBD2	TRBV5-1	NA	TRBJ2-2	CASNPGGTGELFF	TGCGCCAGCAACCCGGGGGGCACCGGGGAGCTGTTTTTT
NA	TRBV3-1/TRBV3-2	few	TRBJ1-4	CASSQAQAGVNEKLFF	TGTGCCAGCAGCCAAGCACAGGCGGGGGTTAATGAAAAACTGTTTTTT
TRBD1	TRBV9	few	TRBJ1-1	CASSPTTGVNTEAFF	TGTGCCAGCAGCCCCACTACAGGGGTGAACACTGAAGCTTTCTTT
NA	TRBV5-1	NA	TRBJ1-1	CASSADSLWTEAFF	TGCGCCAGCAGCGCAGACAGCCTTTGGACTGAAGCTTTCTTT
NA	TRBV4-1	NA	TRBJ2-3	CASSQGGLNRNTQYF	TGCGCCAGCAGCCAAGGGGGGCTAAATCGGAATACGCAGTATTTT
NA	TRBV30	NA	TRBJ1-2	CAWSVLQGTYGYTF	TGTGCCTGGAGTGTACTTCAGGGAACCTATGGCTACACCTTC
NA	TRBV6-1	few	TRBJ2-2	CASSDLGRGGTGELFF	TGTGCCAGCAGTGATTTGGGGCGGGGAGGCACCGGGGAGCTGTTTTTT
TRBD1	TRBV24-1	NA	TRBJ1-2	CATSGYYPDRGGDGYTF	TGTGCCACCAGTGGTTACTACCCCGACAGGGGCGGGGATGGCTACACCTTC
NA	TRBV30	NA	TRBJ1-1	CAWSNGQPVGVNTEAFF	TGTGCCTGGAGTAATGGACAGCCAGTTGGGGTGAACACTGAAGCTTTCTTT